Given below is one T cell receptor (beta chain) in context. The CDR3 has 12 amino acids. V was shortened by 2 bases and J by 4 bases, with 5 bases between the two germline ends. Germline CDR1 is KGHSH and CDR2 is LQKENI. The sample is drawn from a study of blood T cell repertoires in COVID-19. For the study at large: COVID-19 samples collected from the United States, Italy and Spain covered acute and convalescent phases. Sources were T cells, B-cell-depleted T cells, or PBMCs; the material itself was cDNA or gDNA.

As handled by the study authors: Cell counts per sample came from amplifying reference gene primers. TCRdb's table, derived via immunoSEQ multiplex PCR, lists solely in-frame clones and lacks some. For V, J and clone size, that table is used; D and trimming come from the DNA. The table shows under 140,000 clones, with 82% occurring only once. The sample was peripheral blood. This clonotype was sampled from a woman aged 55-75 years with acute or convalescent COVID-19. The chain has TRBV18 and TRBJ2-5; D remains ambiguous. As DNA, the CDR3 is TGTGCCAGCTCACCAGCGAGAGAGACCCAGTACTTC. Protein product: CASSPARETQYF. Full variable domain (missing parts from reference TRBV18 and TRBJ2-5): NAGVMQNPRHLVRRRGQEARLRCSPMKGHSHVYWYRQLPEEGLKFMVYLQKENIIDESGMPKERFSAEFPKEGPSILRIQQVVRGDSAAYFCASSPARETQYFGPGTRLLVL.